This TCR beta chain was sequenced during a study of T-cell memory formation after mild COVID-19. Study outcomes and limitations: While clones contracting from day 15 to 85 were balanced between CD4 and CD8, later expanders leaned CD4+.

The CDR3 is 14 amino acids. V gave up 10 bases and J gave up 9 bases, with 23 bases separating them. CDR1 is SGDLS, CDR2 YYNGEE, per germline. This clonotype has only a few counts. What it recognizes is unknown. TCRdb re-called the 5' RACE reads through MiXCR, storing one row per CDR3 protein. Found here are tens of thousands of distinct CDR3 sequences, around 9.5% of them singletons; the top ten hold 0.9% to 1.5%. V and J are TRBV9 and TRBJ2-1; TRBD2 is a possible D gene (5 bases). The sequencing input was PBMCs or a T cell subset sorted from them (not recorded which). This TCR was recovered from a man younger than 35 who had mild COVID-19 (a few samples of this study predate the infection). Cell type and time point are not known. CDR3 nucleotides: TGTGCCGGGTCAAAGGGCGGCAGTGAGGGTGAGCAGTTCTTC. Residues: CAGSKGGSEGEQFF.